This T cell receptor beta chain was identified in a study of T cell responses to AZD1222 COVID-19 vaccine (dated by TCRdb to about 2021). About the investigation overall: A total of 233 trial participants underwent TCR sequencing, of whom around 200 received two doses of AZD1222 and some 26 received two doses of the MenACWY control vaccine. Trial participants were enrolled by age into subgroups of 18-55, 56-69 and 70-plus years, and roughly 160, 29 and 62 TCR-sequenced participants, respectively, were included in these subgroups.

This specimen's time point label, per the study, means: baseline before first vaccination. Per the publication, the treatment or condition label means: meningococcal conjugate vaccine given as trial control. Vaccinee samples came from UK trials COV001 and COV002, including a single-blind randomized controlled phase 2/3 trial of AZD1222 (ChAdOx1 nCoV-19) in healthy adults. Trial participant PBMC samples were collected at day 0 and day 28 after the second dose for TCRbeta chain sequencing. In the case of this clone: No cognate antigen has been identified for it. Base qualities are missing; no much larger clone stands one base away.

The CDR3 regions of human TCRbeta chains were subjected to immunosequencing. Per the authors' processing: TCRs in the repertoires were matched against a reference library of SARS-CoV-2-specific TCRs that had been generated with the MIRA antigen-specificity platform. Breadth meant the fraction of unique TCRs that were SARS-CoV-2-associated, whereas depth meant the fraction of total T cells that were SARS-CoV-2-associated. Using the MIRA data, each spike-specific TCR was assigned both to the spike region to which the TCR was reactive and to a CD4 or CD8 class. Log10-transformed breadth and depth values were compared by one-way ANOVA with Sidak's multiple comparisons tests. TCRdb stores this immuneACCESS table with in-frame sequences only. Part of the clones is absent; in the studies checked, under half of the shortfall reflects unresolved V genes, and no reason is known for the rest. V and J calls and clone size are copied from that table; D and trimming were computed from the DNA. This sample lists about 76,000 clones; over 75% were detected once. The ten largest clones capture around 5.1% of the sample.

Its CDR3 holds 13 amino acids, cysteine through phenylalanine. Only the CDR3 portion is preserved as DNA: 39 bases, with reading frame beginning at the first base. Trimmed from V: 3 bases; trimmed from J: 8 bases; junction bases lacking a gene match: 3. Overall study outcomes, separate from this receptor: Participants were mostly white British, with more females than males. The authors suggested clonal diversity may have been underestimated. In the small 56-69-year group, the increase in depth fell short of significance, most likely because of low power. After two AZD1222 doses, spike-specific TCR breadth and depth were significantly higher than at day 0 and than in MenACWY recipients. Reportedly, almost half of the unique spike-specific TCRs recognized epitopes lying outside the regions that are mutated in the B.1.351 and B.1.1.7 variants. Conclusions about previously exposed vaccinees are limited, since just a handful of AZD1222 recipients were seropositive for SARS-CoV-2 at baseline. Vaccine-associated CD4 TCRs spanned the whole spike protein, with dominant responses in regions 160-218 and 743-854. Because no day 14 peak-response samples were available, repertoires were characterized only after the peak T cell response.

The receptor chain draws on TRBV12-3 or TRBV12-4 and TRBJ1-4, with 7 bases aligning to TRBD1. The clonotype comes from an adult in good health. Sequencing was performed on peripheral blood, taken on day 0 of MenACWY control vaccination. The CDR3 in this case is CASSLTGWEKLFF. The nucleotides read TGTGCCAGCAGTTTGACAGGGTGGGAAAAACTGTTTTTT.